The rows below give T cell receptor beta chains drawn from one sample of a study of TIL therapy for anti-PD-1-resistant metastatic lung cancer. The protocol was immunoSEQ multiplex PCR, while the TCRdb copy is restricted to in-frame clones and leaves out a portion. This sample has approximately 57,000 clones, with about 81% found just once. Sequenced material: blood, taken at baseline. These receptors were taken from a person between 30 and 79 years old with non-small cell lung cancer. The CDR3 runs from the conserved cysteine through the conserved F or W. D genes are given only for firm matches. Some rows have no size entry. The others give once, few or many, or a class for an expanded clone.

J: TRBJ2-3; size: -; D: TRBD2; V: TRBV7-8; CDR3: CASSFGLAGDTDTQYF; DNA: TGTGCCAGCAGCTTTGGACTAGCGGGGGACACAGATACGCAGTATTTT
J: TRBJ1-2; size: once; D: TRBD1; V: TRBV7-2; CDR3: CASSLTQDRVDGYTF; DNA: TGTGCCAGCAGCTTAACACAGGACAGGGTAGACGGCTACACCTTC
J: TRBJ2-5; size: -; D: -; V: TRBV3-1/TRBV3-2; CDR3: CASSQPSGGTQYF; DNA: TGTGCCAGCAGCCAACCTTCTGGGGGGACCCAGTACTTC
J: TRBJ2-7; size: few; D: TRBD1; V: TRBV5-4; CDR3: CASSRTTGARDEQYF; DNA: TGTGCCAGCAGCAGGACCACAGGGGCAAGAGACGAGCAGTACTTC
J: TRBJ2-1; size: -; D: -; V: TRBV5-4; CDR3: CASSLGQYNEQFF; DNA: TGTGCCAGCAGCTTGGGACAATACAATGAGCAGTTCTTC
J: TRBJ2-5; size: -; D: -; V: TRBV7-8; CDR3: CASSLEIMGGTQYF; DNA: TGTGCCAGCAGCTTAGAGATCATGGGTGGGACCCAGTACTTC
J: TRBJ1-5; size: -; D: -; V: TRBV2; CDR3: CASSERGGQPQHF; DNA: TGTGCCAGCAGTGAGAGGGGTGGTCAGCCCCAGCATTTT
J: TRBJ2-3; size: -; D: -; V: TRBV2; CDR3: CASSGGRITDTQYF; DNA: TGTGCCAGCAGTGGTGGACGGATCACAGATACGCAGTATTTT
J: TRBJ2-7; size: -; D: TRBD2; V: TRBV6-8; CDR3: CASTLIQGLAGGEQYF; DNA: TGTGCCAGCACCCTGATACAGGGACTAGCGGGAGGTGAGCAGTACTTC
J: TRBJ2-5; size: -; D: -; V: TRBV3-1/TRBV3-2; CDR3: CASSQDFRRRDWETQYF; DNA: TGTGCCAGCAGCCAAGATTTCAGGCGGAGAGACTGGGAGACCCAGTACTTC